This T cell receptor (beta chain) was captured in a study of T cells and Merkel cell carcinoma outcomes. Some clones are missing from TCRdb's copy, which holds only in-frame ones; the method was immunoSEQ multiplex PCR. The repertoire holds roughly 1,500 clones, with 86% as singletons. Notes on this clone: Antigen specificity is unknown.

V was shortened by 0 bases and J by 6 bases, with 10 bases between the two germline ends. Germline assignment: CDR1 SGHTS and CDR2 YDEGEE. The length of the CDR3 is 13 residues. Study-wide findings and caveats: Reportedly, T-cell repertoire with density predicts Merkel cell carcinoma outcomes.

This chain links TRBV5-8 with TRBJ2-7; D gene ambiguous. Source material: tumor tissue from Merkel cell carcinoma. The TCR originated in a human donor with Merkel cell carcinoma. This CDR3 reads CASSLASTREQYF. CDR3 sequence (DNA): TGTGCCAGCAGCTTGGCCAGCACTCGCGAGCAGTACTTC.